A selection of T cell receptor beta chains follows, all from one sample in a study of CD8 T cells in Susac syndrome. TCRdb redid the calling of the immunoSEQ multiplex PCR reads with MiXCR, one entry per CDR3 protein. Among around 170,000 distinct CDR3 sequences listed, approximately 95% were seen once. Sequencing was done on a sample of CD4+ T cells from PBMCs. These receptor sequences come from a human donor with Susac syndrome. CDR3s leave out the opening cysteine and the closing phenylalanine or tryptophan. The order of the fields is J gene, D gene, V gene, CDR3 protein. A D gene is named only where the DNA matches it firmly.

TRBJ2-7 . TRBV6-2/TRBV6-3 ASSYRKQGDEQY
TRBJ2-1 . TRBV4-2 ASSQATRNRYNEQF
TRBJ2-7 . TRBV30 AWSVQSYEQY
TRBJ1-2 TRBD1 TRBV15 ATSRPTGQGQGYT
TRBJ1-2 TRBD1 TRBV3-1 ASSPGTARDGT
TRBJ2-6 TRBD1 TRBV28 ASSIQGQGERGANVLT
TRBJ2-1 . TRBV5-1 ASSSAGEQF
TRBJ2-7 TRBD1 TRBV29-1 SVEALGQGTGEQY
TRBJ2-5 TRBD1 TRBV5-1 ASSKVQGAEETQY
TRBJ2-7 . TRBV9 ASSVGGLWYEQY
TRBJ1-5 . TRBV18 ASSPNRDNQPQH
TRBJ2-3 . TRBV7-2 ASSLERASTDTQY
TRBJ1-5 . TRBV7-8 ASSLGRGSQPQH
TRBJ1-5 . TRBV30 AWSQGDIQPQH
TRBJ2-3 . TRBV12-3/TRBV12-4 ASSSDHSLSVDTQY
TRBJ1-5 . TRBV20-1 SARAGGSNQPQH
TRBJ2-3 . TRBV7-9 ASSLLKDGRTDTQY
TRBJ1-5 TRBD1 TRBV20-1 SANTGTGNNQPQH
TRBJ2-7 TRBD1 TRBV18 ASSPSRTGYEQY
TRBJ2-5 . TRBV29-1 SVEEFLGAEETQY
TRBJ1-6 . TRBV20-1 SARGGVAYNSPLH
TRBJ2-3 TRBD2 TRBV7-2 ASSFSGGYTDTQY
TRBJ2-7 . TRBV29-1 SVGLSSYEQY
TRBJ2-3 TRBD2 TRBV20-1 SARDLLAVTDTQY
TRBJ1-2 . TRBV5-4 ASSLEGRDYGYT
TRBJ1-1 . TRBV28 AVTMNTEAF
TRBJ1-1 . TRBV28 ASSLRYEAF
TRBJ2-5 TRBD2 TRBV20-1 SARPLADRHKETQY
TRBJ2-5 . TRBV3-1 ASSPLHERLQETQY
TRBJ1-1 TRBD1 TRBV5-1 ASRAQGGNTEAF
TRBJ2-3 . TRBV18 ASSPLHGGVSDTQY
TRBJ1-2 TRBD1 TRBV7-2 ASSLEVRGDYGYT
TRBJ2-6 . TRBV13 ASSLANVLT
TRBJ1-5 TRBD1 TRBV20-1 SARAIRGQGAPNQPQH
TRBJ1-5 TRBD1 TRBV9 ASSAGTGNQPQH
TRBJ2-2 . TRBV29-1 SVVTSLVGTGELF
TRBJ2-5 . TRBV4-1 ASSQALGTQY
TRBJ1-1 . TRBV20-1 SAFRPNTEAF
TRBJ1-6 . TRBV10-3 AISDGTWPLH
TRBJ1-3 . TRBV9 ASSVDRVENTIY
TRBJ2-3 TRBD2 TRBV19 ASSLNGGVPRDTQY
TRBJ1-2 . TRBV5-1 ASSLSTENAMGYT
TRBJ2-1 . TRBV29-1 SSGANYEQF
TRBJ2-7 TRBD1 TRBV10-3 AISRSRGRNEQY
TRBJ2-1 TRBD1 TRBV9 ASSVGGQGANEQF
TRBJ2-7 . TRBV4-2 ASSTHRDLAVSYEQY
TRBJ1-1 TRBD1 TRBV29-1 SMTGDVSEAF
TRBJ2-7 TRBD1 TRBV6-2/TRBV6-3 ASSYSTQGANEQY
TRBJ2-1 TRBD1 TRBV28 ASSPDRGPYNEQF
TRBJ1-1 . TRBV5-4 ASRTGGGSGVNTEAF
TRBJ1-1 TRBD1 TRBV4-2 ASSQDDRGGTEAF
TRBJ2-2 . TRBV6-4 ASSVVGGGLNTGELF
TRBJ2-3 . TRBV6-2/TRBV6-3 ASRLELSADTQY
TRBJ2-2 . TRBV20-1 SANMPQTTGELF
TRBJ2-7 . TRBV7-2 ASSREFRERFHEQY